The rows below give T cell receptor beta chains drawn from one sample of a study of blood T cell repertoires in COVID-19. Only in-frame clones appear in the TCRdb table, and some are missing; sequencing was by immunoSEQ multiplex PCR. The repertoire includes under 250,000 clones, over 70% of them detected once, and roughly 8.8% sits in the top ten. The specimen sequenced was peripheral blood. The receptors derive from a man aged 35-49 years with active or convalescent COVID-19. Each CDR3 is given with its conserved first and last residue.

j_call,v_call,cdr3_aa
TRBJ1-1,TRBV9,CASSITGGTEAFF
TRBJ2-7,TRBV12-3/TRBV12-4,CASSFSATGEQYF
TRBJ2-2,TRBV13,CASSRIPGQGFTGELFF
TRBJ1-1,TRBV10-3,CATQPAAPLNTEAFF
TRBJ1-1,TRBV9,CASTPGQRNTEAFF
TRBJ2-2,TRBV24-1,CATGKGQESTGELFF
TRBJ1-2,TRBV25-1,CASSESRQGIGYTF
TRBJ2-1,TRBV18,CASSPPGQGPFNEQFF
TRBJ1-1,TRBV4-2,CASSPTGITEAFF
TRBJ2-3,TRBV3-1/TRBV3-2,CASSQTGLAATQYF
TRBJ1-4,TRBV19,CASSEPYGGLGEKLFF
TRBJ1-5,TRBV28,CASTYVSGNRVFEPQHF
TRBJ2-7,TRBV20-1,CSASPLTSGRDEQYF
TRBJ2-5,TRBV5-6,CASSWRDGKETQYF
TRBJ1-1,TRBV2,CASRETEAPMNTEAFF
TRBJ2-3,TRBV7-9,CASSSGQGTFDTQYF
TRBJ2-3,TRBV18,CASSPSLSGASTDTQYF
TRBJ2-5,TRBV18,CASSPFQKETQYF
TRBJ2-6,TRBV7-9,CAPSPTPVSGANVLTF
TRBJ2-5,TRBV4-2,CASSQGVASVETQYF
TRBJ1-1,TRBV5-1,CASSLFSDRNTEAFF
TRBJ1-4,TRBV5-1,CASSPSGTGSSSNEKLFF
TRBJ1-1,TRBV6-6,CASQGQINTEAFF
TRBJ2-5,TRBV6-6,CASSYRGGPVEETQYF
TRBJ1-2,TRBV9,CASSVGPTSGYTF
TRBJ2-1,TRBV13,CASIRTGGNEQFF
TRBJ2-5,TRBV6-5,CASQTGVLQETQYF
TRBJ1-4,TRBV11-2,CASSWTQGKEEKLFF
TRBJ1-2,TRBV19,CASSIQGGTYGYTF
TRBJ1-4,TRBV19,CASSRGGAGTNEKLFF
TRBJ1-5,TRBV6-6,CASTRGRGEPQHF
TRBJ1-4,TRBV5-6,CASSLAARSPNEKLFF
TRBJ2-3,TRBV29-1,CSVELMMRDTQYF
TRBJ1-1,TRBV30,CAWSVMGGTEAFF
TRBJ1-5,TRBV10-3,CAISEWGGSNQPQHF
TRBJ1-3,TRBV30,CAWSVQTGNTIYF
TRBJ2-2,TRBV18,CASSPSAQGGNTGELFF
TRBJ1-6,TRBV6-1,CASSESKAGGVKSPLHF
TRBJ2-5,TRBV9,CASSPASGRFGETQYF
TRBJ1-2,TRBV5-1,CASSLTADLNYGYTF
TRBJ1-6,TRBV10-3,CAISESGGQSSPLHF
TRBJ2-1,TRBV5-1,CASSGRAGNEQFF
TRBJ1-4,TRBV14,CASSQRDRVYKLFF
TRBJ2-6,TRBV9,CASSVGRQGGYSGANVLTF
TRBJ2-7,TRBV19,CASSIVLAGADKQYF
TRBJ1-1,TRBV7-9,CASSLREYTEAFF
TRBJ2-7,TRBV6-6,CASSYSREQYF
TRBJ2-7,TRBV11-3,CASSPGVAGGTGEQYF
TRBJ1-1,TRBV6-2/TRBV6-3,CASSYPGHLEAFF
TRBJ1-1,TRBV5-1,CASSLSTGGADTEAFF
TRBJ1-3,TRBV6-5,CASGRTQLGNTIYF